The 2 T cell receptor beta chains given below trace back to one sample, sequenced in a study of identical twins. In TCRdb, the 5' RACE reads were re-called with MiXCR into one record per CDR3 protein. The sample includes 1.5 million to 2 million distinct CDR3 sequences, roughly 35% seen only once; the top ten take roughly 0.3%. The sample taken for sequencing was cord blood. Receptor source: a newborn girl in good health.

The rearrangement links TRBV12-5 to TRBJ2-1; no clear D gene. Trimming shortened V by 7 bases and J by 4 bases, and 17 bases separated the two germline ends. Germline values: CDR1 LGHNT, CDR2 FRNRAP. The CDR3 is made up of 15 amino acids. The CDR3 loop reads CASASLDSGYNEQFF. CDR3 DNA sequence: TGTGCTAGTGCATCCCTAGACTCTGGGTACAATGAGCAGTTCTTC.

This clonotype was seen at least ten times. The chain employs TRBV15 and TRBJ2-3; D gene ambiguous. The germline gives CDR1 LNHNV, CDR2 YYDKDF (reference sequence). CDR3 size: 15 residues. Trimming removed 2 bases from V and 4 bases from J, with 13 bases in between. Here the CDR3 reads CATSRIWALADTQYF. The DNA of the CDR3 is TGTGCCACCAGCAGAATTTGGGCATTAGCAGATACGCAGTATTTT.